Below, 15 T cell receptor beta chains from the same sample are listed, as sequenced in a study of CD8+CD57+ T cells in acquired aplastic anemia. Genomic DNA, the template, was used for profiling of the TCR beta VDJ and CDR3. MiXCR, applied by TCRdb to the reads, yields one record per CDR3 protein. The table has around 170,000 distinct CDR3 sequences, around 47% seen once; the top ten hold around 3.2%. Previously, flow cytometry had revealed CD8+CD57+ cell expansion in the patients chosen for sequencing. The sample comprised sorted CD4+, CD8+, or CD8+CD57+ T cells (not recorded which) from PBMCs. The receptor source for this set is a human donor with aplastic anemia.

The chain links TRBV7-2 to TRBJ2-2, with 10 nucleotides matching TRBD2. CDR1 is SGHTA and CDR2 is FQGNSA in the germline V gene. This CDR3 spans 14 amino acids. With 4 bases clipped from V and 7 bases from J, the junction kept 3 bases outside the gene matches. The CDR3 spells CASSSSGGHGELFF. CDR3 nucleotides: TGTGCCAGCAGCTCTAGCGGGGGCCACGGGGAGCTGTTTTTT.

The chain carries TRBV12-3 or TRBV12-4 and TRBJ2-1; no firm D call. This CDR3 has 13 residues. Trimming left V 3 bases short and J 5 bases short, with 8 bases between. CDR3 sequence: CASSFGDHNEQFF. For the CDR3, the DNA is TGTGCCAGCAGTTTTGGCGACCACAATGAGCAGTTCTTC.

This clonotype was recorded a few times. The gene calls are TRBV12-3 or TRBV12-4 and TRBJ2-2; no clear D gene. The CDR3 spans 14 residues. The V end was cut by 2 bases, the J end by 4 bases, with 8 bases between. The CDR3 coding sequence is TGTGCCAGCAGTTTACAGGTCAGCACCGGGGAGCTGTTTTTT. It specifies CASSLQVSTGELFF.

The chain is built from TRBV7-2 and TRBJ2-7, with TRBD1 as a possible D gene (5 bases). V gave up 5 bases and J gave up 4 bases, with 12 bases separating them. The CDR3 totals 13 residues. Germline V lookup: CDR1 SGHTA, CDR2 FQGNSA. The CDR3 DNA follows: TGTGCCAGCAGCGCCCTTCAGGGATACGAGCAGTACTTC. This codes for CASSALQGYEQYF. Looking up the rest from reference TRBV7-2 and TRBJ2-7 gives the full variable domain: GAGVSQSPSNKVTEKGKDVELRCDPISGHTALYWYRQSLGQGLEFLIYFQGNSAPDKSGLPSDRFSAERTGGSVSTLTIQRTQQEDSAVYLCASSALQGYEQYFGPGTRLTVT.

The V gene is TRBV25-1, the J gene TRBJ2-7; 8 bases agree with TRBD1. Germline V gene lookup returns CDR1 MGHDK and CDR2 SYGVNS. The CDR3 contains 15 residues. Losses at the gene ends were 3 bases for V and 4 bases for J; bases not matched to a gene: 8. CDR3 amino acids: CASSDPTGVEYEQYF. CDR3 coding DNA: TGTGCCAGCAGTGATCCGACAGGGGTCGAGTACGAGCAGTACTTC.

The CDR3 loop reads CSVSPGQGDSPLHF. The CDR3 nucleotides read TGCAGCGTGAGCCCGGGACAAGGGGATTCACCCCTCCACTTT. The gene calls are TRBV29-1 and TRBJ1-6; a possible D gene is TRBD1 (6 bases). This CDR3 comprises 14 residues. The germline CDR1 and CDR2 sequences are SQVTM and ANQGSEA. Trimming cost V 6 bases and J 8 bases, with 17 bases left between them.

The table lists this clonotype with many counts. The chain joins TRBV6-6 to TRBJ1-1; D gene uncertain. Germline lookup yields CDR1 MNHNY and CDR2 SVGAGI (reference sequence). V was trimmed by 1 base and J by 2 bases, leaving 5 bases between them. This CDR3 is 13 amino acids long. The CDR3 sequence is CASSYFGNTEAFF. Written as DNA, the CDR3 is TGTGCCAGCAGTTACTTCGGAAACACTGAAGCTTTCTTT.

This clonotype has just one count. It may be a read error: a sequence one base away is much more abundant. V and J are TRBV5-1 and TRBJ1-1; D is ambiguous. Germline CDR1 and CDR2: SGHRS and YFSETQ. V was clipped by 2 bases and J by 5 bases, with 13 bases between them. This CDR3 has 14 amino acids. The CDR3 protein is CASSFNSPETEAFF. The CDR3 DNA sequence: TGCGCCAGCAGCTTCAATAGTCCAGAGACTGAAGCTTTCTTT.

This clonotype occurred many times. The chain recombines TRBV4-3 with TRBJ1-1, with a possible D match to TRBD1 (5 bases). Trimming cost V 1 base and J 5 bases, with 14 bases left between them. Germline lookup yields CDR1 LGHNA and CDR2 YSLEER. The CDR3 length is 15 residues. The CDR3 DNA follows: TGCGCCAGCAGCCAAGTTTTGGGGGTAGGAACTGAAGCTTTCTTT. It translates to CASSQVLGVGTEAFF.

DNA for the CDR3: TGTGCCAGCGACGGGGTCAGCACAGATACGCAGTATTTT. This sequence encodes CASDGVSTDTQYF. The chain uses TRBV7-9 and TRBJ2-3; perhaps TRBD2 as D (5 bases). Germline CDR1 SEHNR, CDR2 FQNEAQ (reference sequence). The CDR3 spans 13 residues. Trimming removed 8 bases from V and 0 bases from J, with 9 bases in between.

This clonotype has a handful of counts. The rearrangement links TRBV6-5 to TRBJ2-1; 9 nucleotides agree with TRBD1. The germline V gene encodes CDR1 MNHEY and CDR2 SVGAGI. The J segment lost 13 bases and the V segment lost 3 bases, leaving 7 bases of the junction unmatched. The CDR3 extends over 13 amino acids. The CDR3 region has the DNA TGTGCCAGCAGTTATCCCCGACAGGGGGATCAGTTCTTC. Amino acids: CASSYPRQGDQFF.

J is TRBJ1-1 and V is TRBV25-1, with a weak D call TRBD1 (6 bases). V was trimmed by 4 bases and J by 6 bases, leaving 18 bases between them. The CDR3 runs to 15 residues. The germline V gene encodes CDR1 MGHDK and CDR2 SYGVNS. CDR3 sequence (DNA): TGTGCCAGCAGTGCAACATTTGGGGGCGCGTCTGAAGCTTTCTTT. It specifies CASSATFGGASEAFF.

As concerns this clonotype: Given a much more abundant clone one base away, this may be a read error. It is likely a read error, because the conserved phenylalanine at the end of the CDR3 is missing. The chain employs TRBV20-1 and TRBJ1-2; 8 nucleotides align to TRBD1. This CDR3 has 13 residues. Looked up from germline, CDR1 is DFQATT and CDR2 is SNEGSKA (reference sequence). Trimming cost V 1 base and J 2 bases; bases outside gene matches: 0. CDR3 protein: CSARGQGNYGYTL. The CDR3 region has the DNA TGCAGTGCTAGAGGACAGGGGAACTATGGCTACACCCTC.

The table lists this clonotype with many counts. The chain uses TRBV6-2 or TRBV6-3 and TRBJ1-4; D not resolved. Looked up from germline, CDR1 is MNHEY and CDR2 is SVGEGT. This CDR3 has 13 amino acids. Trimming cost V 5 bases and J 10 bases, with 14 bases left between them. The CDR3 coding sequence is TGTGCCAGCAGTCGAACCCTGGTGGGAAAACTGTTTTTT. Translation: CASSRTLVGKLFF.

Ten or more counts support this clonotype. The chain combines TRBV6-1 with TRBJ1-4, with D possibly matching TRBD1 (6 bases). The CDR3 length is 14 residues. The V gene's germline CDR1 is MNHNS and CDR2 SASEGT. The V end lost 5 bases, the J end lost 7 bases, and 14 bases lay between the germline ends. The CDR3 region has the DNA TGTGCCAGCAGTCGCGGGACACCGGGTGAAAAACTGTTTTTT. Its protein is CASSRGTPGEKLFF.